The T cell receptor beta chain under discussion was sequenced for a study of cytotoxic CD8 clonotypes in ibrutinib-treated CLL. A few counts support this clone. Germline loops: CDR1 SNHLY, CDR2 FYNNEI. The CDR3 consists of 17 residues. Trimming cost V 1 base and J 0 bases; bases outside gene matches: 5. Method: immunoSEQ multiplex PCR; TCRdb's copy keeps in-frame clones and lacks some. The sample includes roughly 50,000 clones, 57% of them seen just once. The receptor comes from a human donor with chronic lymphocytic leukemia. This chain connects TRBV2 to TRBJ1-3, with 8 positions matching TRBD1. The source was PBMCs, collected after 24 months of ibrutinib treatment. This CDR3 reads CASSEGVGQGSGNTIYF. CDR3 DNA sequence: TGTGCCAGCAGTGAAGGGGTTGGACAGGGCTCTGGAAACACCATATATTTT.